One sample yielded the 26 T cell receptor beta chains listed below, sequenced in a study of human T cells and chemical hapten exposure. This sample's time point: pre-sensitization, week 0. Specified treatment: therapeutic diphenylcyclopropenone sensitization with weekly scalp DPC. MiXCR was run by TCRdb on the RACE reads, yielding one entry per CDR3 protein. The sample records some 200,000 distinct CDR3 sequences, roughly 30% being singletons. The sample here was whole blood, taken in connection with sensitization to the hapten diphenylcyclopropenone (DPC). The receptors here all came from a woman in her twenties or thirties with alopecia areata. Some clones in this sample may be carry-over from other donors' samples.

The genes are TRBV4-3 and TRBJ1-1, with a tentative D call TRBD1 (6 bases). V lost 1 base to trimming and J lost 10 bases, with 16 bases between them. The germline V gene encodes CDR1 LGHNA and CDR2 YSLEER. This CDR3 spans 14 amino acids. CDR3 coding DNA: TGCGCCAGCAGCCAAGGCCCCCCCGGGACAAGAGCTTTCTTT. This encodes CASSQGPPGTRAFF.

V is TRBV7-2 and J is TRBJ2-5; the D gene is possibly TRBD1 (6 bases). From germline, CDR1 is SGHTA and CDR2 FQGNSA. V lost 0 bases and J 0 bases, leaving 8 bases between the germline ends. CDR3 size: 15 residues. The CDR3 DNA reads as TGTGCCAGCAGCTTAGCGGGGGCCAACCAAGAGACCCAGTACTTC. Translated, it gives CASSLAGANQETQYF.

CDR3 sequence reads: CASSSKTSSGELFF. As DNA, the CDR3 is TGTGCCAGCAGCTCAAAGACTAGTTCCGGGGAGCTGTTTTTT. The V call is TRBV7-9, the J call TRBJ2-2; D is perhaps TRBD2 (6 bases). CDR3 length: 14 residues. Trimming took off 4 bases at V and 6 bases at J, with 12 bases between the two ends. Germline CDR1 is SEHNR and CDR2 is FQNEAQ (reference sequence).

The table lists this clonotype with a few counts. The chain links TRBV7-2 to TRBJ2-2; 8 nucleotides align to TRBD1. The germline CDR1 and CDR2 sequences are SGHTA and FQGNSA. The junction had 9 bases not matched to a gene; V was cut back by 5 bases and J by 7 bases. CDR3 length equals 15 residues. Here the CDR3 DNA reads TGTGCCAGCAGCCAGGGCAGGGGGCGAAACGGGGAGCTGTTTTTT. Translated: CASSQGRGRNGELFF.

The gene calls are TRBV18 and TRBJ2-7; 10 nucleotides agree with TRBD2. V shed 6 bases, J shed 2 bases, and the junction held 7 bases outside the gene matches. Germline V gene sequence: CDR1 KGHSH, CDR2 LQKENI. The CDR3 contains 15 residues. The DNA for the CDR3 is TGTGCCAGCTCGCGGGGAGCGGGAGGGCCCTACGAGCAGTACTTC. Translation: CASSRGAGGPYEQYF.

The chain employs TRBV29-1 and TRBJ1-2, with D perhaps TRBD1 (6 bases). V lost 7 bases, J lost 6 bases, and 12 bases lay in between. This CDR3 has 11 amino acids. Germline CDR1 is SQVTM and CDR2 is ANQGSEA. The CDR3 sequence is CSAGTSDGYTF. The CDR3 DNA reads TGCAGCGCTGGGACATCTGATGGCTACACCTTC.

This clonotype was counted a few times. The chain has TRBV7-9 and TRBJ1-1, with D possibly TRBD1 on 6 matching bases. V was clipped by 1 base and J by 8 bases, with 17 bases between them. The CDR3 extends over 15 amino acids. Looked up from germline, CDR1 is SEHNR and CDR2 is FQNEAQ (reference sequence). The CDR3 loop is CASSLGNGQLGEAFF. The CDR3 nucleotides are TGTGCCAGCAGCTTAGGGAACGGACAGCTCGGAGAAGCTTTCTTT.

This chain uses TRBV7-9 with TRBJ2-6; D is unresolved. The CDR3 covers 16 residues. V dropped 0 bases and J dropped 4 bases, with 10 bases sitting between them. The germline V gene encodes CDR1 SEHNR and CDR2 FQNEAQ (reference sequence). Here the CDR3 DNA reads TGTGCCAGCAGCTTAGCCCCTTCTACCGGGGCCAACGTCCTGACTTTC. It yields the protein CASSLAPSTGANVLTF.

This clonotype turned up a few times. The chain uses TRBV7-2 and TRBJ1-5; maybe TRBD1 (5 bases). Looked up from germline, CDR1 is SGHTA and CDR2 is FQGNSA. This CDR3 region has 15 residues. Trimming took 4 bases from V and 0 from J, leaving 10 bases between them. The CDR3 loop reads CASSSQEYSNQPQHF. CDR3 sequence (DNA): TGTGCCAGCAGCTCACAGGAATATAGCAATCAGCCCCAGCATTTT.

The chain joins TRBV11-1 to TRBJ1-1, with D hard to call. The length of the CDR3 is 12 residues. V lost 5 bases and J 9 bases, leaving 13 bases between the germline ends. CDR1 SGHAT and CDR2 FQDESV come from the germline V gene (reference sequence). The CDR3 spells CASSMDGGQAFF. CDR3 DNA sequence: TGTGCCAGCAGCATGGACGGCGGACAAGCTTTCTTT.

This clonotype was observed a few times. V gene TRBV5-4 combines with J gene TRBJ1-1; TRBD1 aligns across 7 bases. CDR1 and CDR2 (germline): SGHNT, YYREEE (reference sequence). There are 15 residues in the CDR3. Unmatched junction bases numbered 10, after V lost 6 bases and J lost 2 bases. The CDR3 coding sequence is TGTGCCAGCACCCCGGACCCAGGGGGTAACACTGAAGCTTTCTTT. Its translation: CASTPDPGGNTEAFF.

This clonotype was observed a few times. The V and J genes are TRBV7-2 and TRBJ1-3; D unresolved. The CDR3 is made up of 17 amino acids. Per the germline V gene, CDR1 is SGHTA and CDR2 is FQGNSA. V lost 2 bases and J lost 0, with 14 bases in between. CDR3 nucleotides: TGTGCCAGCAGCTTAAGACTTGGCAGAATCTCTGGAAACACCATATATTTT. Translation: CASSLRLGRISGNTIYF.

This clonotype has only a few counts. The chain links TRBV9 to TRBJ2-1; possibly TRBD1 or TRBD2 for D (5 bases each). The CDR3 loop spans 13 amino acids. V was pared by 2 bases and J by 5 bases, with 8 bases between. Per germline, CDR1 SGDLS and CDR2 YYNGEE. In DNA form, the CDR3 reads TGTGCCAGCAGCGTTCCGGGGCACAATGAGCAGTTCTTC. It codes for CASSVPGHNEQFF.

This clonotype was detected only a few times. The rearrangement joins TRBV28 to TRBJ2-7; no clear D gene. Germline V lookup: CDR1 MDHEN, CDR2 SYDVKM. The CDR3 sequence is 14 residues long. V dropped 2 bases and J dropped 1 base, with 9 bases sitting between them. CDR3 region: CASSLRLLSYEQYF. The CDR3 bases are TGTGCCAGCAGTTTAAGGCTCCTATCCTACGAGCAGTACTTC. The full variable domain, in which reference TRBV28 and TRBJ2-7 provide the parts outside the CDR3, is DVKVTQSSRYLVKRTGEKVFLECVQDMDHENMFWYRQDPGLGLRLIYFSYDVKMKEKGDIPEGYSVSREKKERFSLILESASTNQTSMYLCASSLRLLSYEQYFGPGTRLTVT.

V gene TRBV28 combines with J gene TRBJ2-2, with TRBD1 identical over 7 bases. Germline V gene data show CDR1 as MDHEN and CDR2 as SYDVKM. This CDR3 spans 13 amino acids. V shed 8 bases, J shed 4 bases, and the junction held 4 bases outside the gene matches. CDR3 sequence: CASPDRATGELFF. The CDR3 nucleotides are TGTGCCAGCCCCGACAGGGCCACCGGGGAGCTGTTTTTT. Looking up the rest from reference TRBV28 and TRBJ2-2 gives the full variable domain: DVKVTQSSRYLVKRTGEKVFLECVQDMDHENMFWYRQDPGLGLRLIYFSYDVKMKEKGDIPEGYSVSREKKERFSLILESASTNQTSMYLCASPDRATGELFFGEGSRLTVL.

This clonotype was observed a handful of times. The rearrangement uses TRBV6-1 and TRBJ1-1; D is undetermined. Trimming removed 6 bases from V and 5 bases from J, with 7 bases in between. The CDR3 extends over 11 amino acids. CDR1 MNHNS and CDR2 SASEGT come from the germline V gene. The CDR3 protein is CASSESTEAFF. The CDR3 bases are TGTGCCAGCAGCGAGAGTACTGAAGCTTTCTTT.

The V and J genes are TRBV6-2 or TRBV6-3 and TRBJ1-1, with unresolved D. V shed 6 bases and J shed 8 bases, with 16 bases lying between them. Germline V gene lookup returns CDR1 MNHEY and CDR2 SVGEGT. The CDR3 has 13 amino acids. CDR3 amino acids: CASSRDLTREAFF. In DNA form, the CDR3 reads TGTGCCAGCAGCCGAGACCTAACTCGGGAAGCTTTCTTT.

The genes are TRBV12-3 or TRBV12-4 and TRBJ1-2; D is uncertain. This CDR3 contains 11 residues. Trimming shortened V by 4 bases and J by 8 bases, and 8 bases separated the two germline ends. The CDR3 DNA reads as TGTGCCAGCAGTTCGACGTCCGGCTACACCTTC. Protein product: CASSSTSGYTF.

The chain uses TRBV4-3 and TRBJ2-7, with TRBD1 matching over 8 bases. The V segment lost 0 bases and the J segment 2 bases; nucleotides outside the gene matches: 9. The CDR3 totals 17 residues. From germline, CDR1 is LGHNA and CDR2 YSLEER. The CDR3 region is CASSQDIGKTGAYEQYF. Written as DNA, the CDR3 is TGCGCCAGCAGCCAAGATATCGGCAAGACAGGGGCCTACGAGCAGTACTTC.

This clonotype was found a few times. The V call is TRBV20-1, the J call TRBJ2-1, with D perhaps matching TRBD1 (6 bases). Trimming stripped 6 bases from V and 2 bases from J, with 14 bases between. The CDR3 runs 14 residues. From germline, CDR1 is DFQATT and CDR2 SNEGSKA (reference sequence). CDR3 amino acids: CSAKTGEPYNEQFF. The CDR3 nucleotides read TGCAGTGCCAAGACAGGTGAACCCTACAATGAGCAGTTCTTC.

The chain combines TRBV4-3 with TRBJ2-3; 11 bases agree with TRBD2. Trimming cost V 0 bases and J 4 bases; bases outside gene matches: 6. The CDR3 is 17 amino acids. Germline V CDR1 and CDR2: LGHNA, YSLEER. The CDR3 nucleotides are TGCGCCAGCAGCCAAGATCCAACTAGCGGGAGACCAGATACGCAGTATTTT. It codes for CASSQDPTSGRPDTQYF.

This clonotype was counted only a few times. The CDR3 coding sequence is TGCGCCAGCAGCTTGGCCGAGAGCTCCTACAATGAGCAGTTCTTC. This translates into CASSLAESSYNEQFF. The chain uses TRBV5-1 and TRBJ2-1, with no clear D. With 0 bases removed from V and 0 bases from J, the gap between germline ends came to 7 bases. Germline CDR1 is SGHRS and CDR2 is YFSETQ. The CDR3 has 15 amino acids.

The chain combines TRBV7-2 with TRBJ1-2, with D possibly matching TRBD1 (6 bases). This CDR3 has 15 residues. Germline CDR1 is SGHTA and CDR2 is FQGNSA. Trimming removed 3 bases from V and 1 base from J, with 12 bases in between. The CDR3 here is CASSFFRDNNYGYTF. The CDR3 coding sequence is TGTGCCAGCAGCTTTTTCAGGGACAATAACTATGGCTACACCTTC.

The chain recombines TRBV7-2 with TRBJ1-4, with no clear D. The CDR3 contains 14 residues. Germline loops: CDR1 SGHTA, CDR2 FQGNSA. The V and J ends lost 8 bases and 0 bases respectively, with 10 bases between them. CDR3 in DNA: TGTGCCAGCGGCCGGTCCGCAACTAATGAAAAACTGTTTTTT. Translating gives CASGRSATNEKLFF.

This clonotype was observed a handful of times. This sequence joins TRBV12-3 or TRBV12-4 and TRBJ2-1; TRBD2 agrees at 11 bases. This CDR3 contains 15 residues. Germline trimming cut 4 bases from V and 8 bases from J; bases unmatched to any gene: 7. For the CDR3, the DNA is TGTGCCAGCAGTTCAGATAGCGGGGGGGCAGATGAGCAGTTCTTC. This sequence encodes CASSSDSGGADEQFF.

A few counts support this clonotype. This sequence joins TRBV20-1 and TRBJ2-5; D might be TRBD2 (6 bases). Deletions cut 0 bases from V and 4 bases from J, with 6 bases between. Germline values: CDR1 DFQATT, CDR2 SNEGSKA (reference sequence). The CDR3 runs 12 residues. The CDR3 protein is CSAREGGETQYF. The CDR3 region has the DNA TGCAGTGCTAGAGAGGGAGGAGAGACCCAGTACTTC.